This T cell receptor beta chain was obtained from a study of cytotoxic CD8 clonotypes in ibrutinib-treated CLL. Overall study: Collecting the response samples happened after a median 12 months of treatment, with a range of 6 to 36. Broader study findings: Age-matched healthy donor levels were exceeded by baseline clonality, which tracked circulating CD8+ T-cell counts. Public clonotypes were seen rarely and were contracted or stable on treatment.

T cells were sequenced at a targeted depth of 1 in 200,000 to 1 in 1 million. The repertoire was sequenced with immunoSEQ multiplex PCR; TCRdb's copy has only in-frame clones and lacks some. The sample yields approximately 90,000 clones, approximately 71% seen once. A word on this clone: The antigen is undetermined.

The sequence was obtained from a human donor with chronic lymphocytic leukemia. The sample consisted of PBMCs, taken after 24 months of ibrutinib treatment.

The CDR3 region has the DNA TGTGCCAGCAGCAGAGGGCCGGGGGTAGATACGCAGTATTTT. Its protein product is CASSRGPGVDTQYF. The rearrangement uses TRBV7-6 and TRBJ2-3; possible D gene TRBD2, 6 bases. Germline V CDR1 and CDR2: SGHVS, FNYEAQ. Trimming cost V 5 bases and J 5 bases, with 14 bases left between them. The CDR3 covers 14 residues. The full variable domain, completed using reference TRBV7-6 and TRBJ2-3, is GAGVSQSPRYKVTKRGQDVALRCDPISGHVSLYWYRQALGQGPEFLTYFNYEAQQDKSGLPNDRFSAERPEGSISTLTIQRTEQRDSAMYRCASSRGPGVDTQYFGPGTRLTVL.